Given below is one T cell receptor (beta chain) in context. What it binds is not known. The sample comes from a study of beta chain features in type 1 diabetes. Overall study results and limits: PCR might preferentially amplify shorter templates, equally in patients and controls. In all four CD4+ subsets, TCRB CDR3 length was significantly, moderately reduced in type 1 diabetes. Researchers reported that naive, central memory and Treg TCRB repertoires appeared more similar in patients than in healthy donors.

Germline assignment: CDR1 SNHLY and CDR2 FYNNEI. The trim removed 5 bases at V and 3 bases at J, leaving 9 bases unmatched. CDR3 length: 16 residues. Expressed TCRB transcripts were sequenced, since all the RNA that had been isolated was reverse transcribed. An average around 3.3 million reads came from naive, central memory and regulatory T cell samples. Assay used: immunoSEQ multiplex PCR; TCRdb lists only in-frame clones, some missing. The top ten hold 0.04% of the sample, which has some 660,000 clones, about 14% seen once. The specimen sequenced was naive CD4+ T cells from blood. The rearrangement uses TRBV2 and TRBJ1-5; 8 bases agree with TRBD1. The receptor's source is a man aged 18 to 30 with type 1 diabetes. The chain's CDR3 is CASSRSGTGYNQPQHF. The CDR3 region has the DNA TGTGCCAGCAGTCGGTCCGGGACAGGCTACAATCAGCCCCAGCATTTT.